Presented here are 11 T cell receptor beta chains from one specimen sequenced in a study of regulatory T cells in long-lasting Graves disease. Time point meaning: persistent/refractory GD, antithyroid drugs over 5 years with positive TRAb. Researchers made the TCR library from RNA that was extracted from PBMCs. Combining iRepertoire HTBI primers with Arm-PCR of CDR3 regions, the authors built TCR beta libraries. TCRdb independently ran MiXCR on the multiplex PCR reads; one entry per CDR3 protein. In the table there are around 400,000 distinct CDR3 sequences, 20% to 25% of which are singletons. The material was peripheral blood mononuclear cells (PBMCs), obtained when the disease was refractory, from a patient treated with antithyroid drugs. Receptors were obtained from a female donor with Graves disease.

This clonotype was seen at least ten times. The V gene is TRBV6-1, the J gene TRBJ1-2; D perhaps matches TRBD1 (6 bases). CDR3 length: 13 amino acids. Germline V gene lookup returns CDR1 MNHNS and CDR2 SASEGT. V shed 6 bases and J shed 4 bases, with 12 bases lying between them. CDR3 nucleotide sequence: TGTGCCAGCAGCGCTACAGGGACCTATGGCTACACCTTC. This encodes CASSATGTYGYTF.

The V and J genes are TRBV5-1 and TRBJ2-1; 9 bases match TRBD2. There are 16 residues in the CDR3. The ends lost 2 bases at V and 6 bases at J; junction bases unmatched: 9. The germline V gene encodes CDR1 SGHRS and CDR2 YFSETQ. The CDR3 DNA sequence: TGCGCCAGCAGCTTAGCACGCGGGAGGGCGGGCAATGAGCAGTTCTTC. The encoded protein is CASSLARGRAGNEQFF.

The V and J genes are TRBV12-3 or TRBV12-4 and TRBJ2-3, with D hard to call. V was pared by 5 bases and J by 0 bases, with 3 bases between. The CDR3 has 12 amino acids. CDR3 nucleotide sequence: TGTGCCAGCAGTATCAGCACAGATACGCAGTATTTT. Protein: CASSISTDTQYF.

This clonotype has a handful of counts. This chain joins TRBV20-1 and TRBJ2-1; 10 bases fit TRBD2. Germline V lookup: CDR1 DFQATT, CDR2 SNEGSKA (reference sequence). With V trimmed by 6 bases and J by 7 bases, 12 bases remained unmatched. The CDR3 has 15 residues. CDR3 DNA sequence: TGCAGTGCCCGAAAGCCTAGCGGGAGAATGAATGAGCAGTTCTTC. Amino acids: CSARKPSGRMNEQFF.

The chain recombines TRBV13 with TRBJ2-1, with a weak D call TRBD2 (6 bases). CDR1 and CDR2 from the germline V gene are PRHDT and FYEKMQ (reference sequence). The CDR3 extends over 13 amino acids. Trimming took off 5 bases at V and 8 bases at J, with 13 bases between the two ends. The CDR3 reads CASSPPREHEQFF. The CDR3 nucleotides read TGTGCCAGCAGCCCCCCCCGGGAGCATGAGCAGTTCTTC.

This clonotype came up many times. The genes are TRBV6-1 and TRBJ1-4; the D is unclear. Germline V gene data show CDR1 as MNHNS and CDR2 as SASEGT. The V and J ends lost 6 bases and 6 bases respectively, with 11 bases between them. This CDR3 is built from 13 residues. The CDR3 DNA sequence: TGTGCCAGCAGCCGTACAGTTGATGAAAAACTGTTTTTT. It codes for CASSRTVDEKLFF.

The table lists this clonotype with many counts. The chain links TRBV28 to TRBJ1-1, with 9 bases matching TRBD1. There are 16 residues in the CDR3. V lost 8 bases and J lost 0; bases outside the gene matches: 10. Germline assignment: CDR1 MDHEN and CDR2 SYDVKM. CDR3 nucleotides: TGTGCCAGCGGGCCGGGACAGGGTACTTTGAACACTGAAGCTTTCTTT. This translates into CASGPGQGTLNTEAFF.

This clonotype appeared a few times. The chain uses TRBV4-1 and TRBJ1-4; a possible D gene is TRBD1 (5 bases). Trimming cost V 3 bases and J 6 bases, with 17 bases left between them. CDR3 length equals 16 residues. The germline V gene has CDR1 MGHRA and CDR2 YSYEKL. The CDR3 loop is CASSHPVRPGDEKLFF. The CDR3 DNA sequence: TGCGCCAGCAGCCACCCTGTGAGGCCGGGGGATGAAAAACTGTTTTTT.

V is TRBV3-1 and J is TRBJ2-5; tentatively, D is TRBD1 (5 bases). The germline CDR1 and CDR2 sequences are LGHDT and YNNKEL (reference sequence). CDR3 length: 14 amino acids. V was cut by 2 bases and J by 7 bases, with 14 bases left in between. CDR3 residues: CASSQSQGSWTQYF. The CDR3 nucleotides are TGTGCCAGCAGCCAATCTCAGGGTAGTTGGACCCAGTACTTC.

The V call is TRBV19, the J call TRBJ1-1, with TRBD1 as a possible D gene (5 bases). Germline values: CDR1 LNHDA, CDR2 SQIVND (reference sequence). Trimming removed 7 bases from V and 0 bases from J, with 12 bases in between. The CDR3 length is 14 residues. This CDR3 is CASIRTNLNTEAFF. CDR3 nucleotide sequence: TGTGCCAGTATACGGACAAATTTGAACACTGAAGCTTTCTTT.

This clonotype was counted at least ten times. CDR3 region: CASSAGRANVLTF. The DNA for the CDR3 is TGTGCCAGCAGTGCGGGCCGGGCCAACGTCCTGACTTTC. This chain joins TRBV2 and TRBJ2-6; D gene unclear. Trimming took 4 bases from V and 5 from J, leaving 6 bases between them. This CDR3 spans 13 amino acids. Germline V gene data show CDR1 as SNHLY and CDR2 as FYNNEI.